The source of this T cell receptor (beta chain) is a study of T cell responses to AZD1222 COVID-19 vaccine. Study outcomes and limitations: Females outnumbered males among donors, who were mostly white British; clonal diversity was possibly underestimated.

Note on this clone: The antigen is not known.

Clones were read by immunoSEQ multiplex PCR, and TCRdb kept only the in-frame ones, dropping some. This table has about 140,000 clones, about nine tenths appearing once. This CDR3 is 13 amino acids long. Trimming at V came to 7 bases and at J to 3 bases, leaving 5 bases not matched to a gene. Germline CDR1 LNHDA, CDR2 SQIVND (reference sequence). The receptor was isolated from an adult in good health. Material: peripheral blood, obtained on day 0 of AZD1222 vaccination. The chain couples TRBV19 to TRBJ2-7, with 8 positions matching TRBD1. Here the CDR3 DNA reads TGTGCCAGTAACACAGGGGGAAGCTACGAGCAGTACTTC. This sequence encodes CASNTGGSYEQYF.